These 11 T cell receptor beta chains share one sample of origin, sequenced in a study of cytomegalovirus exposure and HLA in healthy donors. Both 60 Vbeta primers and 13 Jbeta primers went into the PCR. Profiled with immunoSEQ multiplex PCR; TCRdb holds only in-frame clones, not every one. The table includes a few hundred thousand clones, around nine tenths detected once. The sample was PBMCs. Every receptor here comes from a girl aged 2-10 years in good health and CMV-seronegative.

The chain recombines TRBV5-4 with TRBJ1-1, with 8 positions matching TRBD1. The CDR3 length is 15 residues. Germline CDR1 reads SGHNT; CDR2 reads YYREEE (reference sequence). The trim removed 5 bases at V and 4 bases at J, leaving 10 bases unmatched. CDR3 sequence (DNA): TGTGCCAGCAGTACCCCGACAGGGGATGGCACTGAAGCTTTCTTT. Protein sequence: CASSTPTGDGTEAFF.

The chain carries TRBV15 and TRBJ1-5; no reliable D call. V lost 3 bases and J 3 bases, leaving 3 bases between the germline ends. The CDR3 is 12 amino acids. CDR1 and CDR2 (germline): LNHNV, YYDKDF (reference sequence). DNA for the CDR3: TGTGCCACCAGCAGTAACAATCAGCCCCAGCATTTT. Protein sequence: CATSSNNQPQHF. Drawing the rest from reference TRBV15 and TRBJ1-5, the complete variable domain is DAMVIQNPRYQVTQFGKPVTLSCSQTLNHNVMYWYQQKSSQAPKLLFHYYDKDFNNEADTPDNFQSRRPNTSFCFLDIRSPGLGDTAMYLCATSSNNQPQHFGDGTRLSIL.

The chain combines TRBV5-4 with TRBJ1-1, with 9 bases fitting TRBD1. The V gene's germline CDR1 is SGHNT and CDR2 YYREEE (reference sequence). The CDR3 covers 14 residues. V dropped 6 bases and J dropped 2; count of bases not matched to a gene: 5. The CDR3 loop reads CASTLTGGNTEAFF. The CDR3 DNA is TGTGCCAGCACCCTGACAGGGGGAAACACTGAAGCTTTCTTT.

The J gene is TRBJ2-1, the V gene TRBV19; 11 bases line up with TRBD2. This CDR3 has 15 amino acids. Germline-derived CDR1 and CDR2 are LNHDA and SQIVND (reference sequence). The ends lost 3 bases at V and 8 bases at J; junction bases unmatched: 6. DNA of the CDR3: TGTGCCAGTAGTATTTACGGGACTAGCGGCTATGAGCAGTTCTTC. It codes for CASSIYGTSGYEQFF.

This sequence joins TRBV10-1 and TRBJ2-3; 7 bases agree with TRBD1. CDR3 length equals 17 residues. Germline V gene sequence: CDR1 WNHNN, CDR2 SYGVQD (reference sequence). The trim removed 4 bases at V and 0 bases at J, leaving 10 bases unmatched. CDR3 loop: CASSGAGRGQSTDTQYF. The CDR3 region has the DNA TGCGCCAGCAGTGGGGCCGGAAGGGGGCAAAGCACAGATACGCAGTATTTT.

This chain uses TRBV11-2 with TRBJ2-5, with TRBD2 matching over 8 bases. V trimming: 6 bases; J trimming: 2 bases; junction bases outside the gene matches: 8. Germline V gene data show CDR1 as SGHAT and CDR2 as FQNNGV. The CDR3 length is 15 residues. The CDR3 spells CASRITLAAQETQYF. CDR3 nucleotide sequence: TGTGCCAGCAGGATAACACTAGCGGCTCAAGAGACCCAGTACTTC. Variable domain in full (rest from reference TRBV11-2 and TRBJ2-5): EAGVAQSPRYKIIEKRQSVAFWCNPISGHATLYWYQQILGQGPKLLIQFQNNGVVDDSQLPKDRFSAERLKGVDSTLKIQPAKLEDSAVYLCASRITLAAQETQYFGPGTRLLVL.

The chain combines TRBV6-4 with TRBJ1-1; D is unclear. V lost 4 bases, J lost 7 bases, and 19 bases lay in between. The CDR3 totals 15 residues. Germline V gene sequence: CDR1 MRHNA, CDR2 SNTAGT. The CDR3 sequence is CASSGLRRTGYEAFF. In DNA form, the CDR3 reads TGTGCCAGCAGTGGCCTTCGAAGAACGGGGTATGAAGCTTTCTTT.

The CDR3 reads CASSPNRLAGSTDTQYF. The CDR3 DNA sequence: TGTGCCAGCAGTCCCAACCGACTAGCGGGAAGCACAGATACGCAGTATTTT. The chain employs TRBV28 and TRBJ2-3, with 11 bases matching TRBD2. There are 17 residues in the CDR3. CDR1 is MDHEN and CDR2 is SYDVKM in the germline V gene. V was pared by 5 bases and J by 0 bases, with 7 bases of the junction left unmatched.

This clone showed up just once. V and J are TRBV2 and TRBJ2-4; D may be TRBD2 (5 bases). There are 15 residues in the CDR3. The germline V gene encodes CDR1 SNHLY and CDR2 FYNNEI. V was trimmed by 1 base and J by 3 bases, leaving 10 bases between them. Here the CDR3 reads CASSEEERYKNIQYF. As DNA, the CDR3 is TGTGCCAGCAGTGAAGAAGAGCGGTACAAAAACATTCAGTACTTC.

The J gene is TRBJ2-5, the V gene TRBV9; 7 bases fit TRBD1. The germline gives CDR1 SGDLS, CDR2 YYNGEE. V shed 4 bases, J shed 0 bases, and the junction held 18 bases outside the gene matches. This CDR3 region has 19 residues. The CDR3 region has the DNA TGTGCCAGCAGCATCGGACAGGTCTTCACCACATCGTACCAAGAGACCCAGTACTTC. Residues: CASSIGQVFTTSYQETQYF.

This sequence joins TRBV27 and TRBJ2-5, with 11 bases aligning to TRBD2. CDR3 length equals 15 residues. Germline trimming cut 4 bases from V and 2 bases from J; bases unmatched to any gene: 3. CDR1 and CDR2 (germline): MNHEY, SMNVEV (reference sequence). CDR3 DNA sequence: TGTGCCAGCAGTTCACTAGCGGGGGAGCAAGAGACCCAGTACTTC. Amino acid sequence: CASSSLAGEQETQYF.